This entry lists 18 T cell receptor beta chains sequenced from one sample in a study of shared clonotypes between healthy human individuals. Naive CD8 populations comprised CD45RO-negative cells positively selected for CCR7, excluding terminally differentiated effector memory CD45RA+ cells. Clones were sequenced by immunoSEQ multiplex PCR, and TCRdb holds only the in-frame ones, with some missing. The data hold approximately 840,000 clones, with roughly 96% observed a single time. Sequenced material: naive CD8+ T cells sorted from blood. These receptors were collected from a man aged 25-45 years in good health.

The chain is built from TRBV19 and TRBJ2-1; 9 nucleotides match TRBD1. The CDR3 is 15 amino acids. Looked up from germline, CDR1 is LNHDA and CDR2 is SQIVND (reference sequence). Losses at the gene ends were 6 bases for V and 5 bases for J; bases not matched to a gene: 8. CDR3 DNA sequence: TGTGCCAGTAGGAAATCCCGGGACAGGGACAATGAGCAGTTCTTC. It encodes CASRKSRDRDNEQFF.

This chain uses TRBV11-2 with TRBJ2-3; TRBD1 matches at 9 bases. In germline, CDR1 is SGHAT, CDR2 FQNNGV. The V gene end was trimmed by 3 bases and the J gene end by 4 bases; junction bases not matched to a gene: 14. There are 18 residues in the CDR3. The CDR3 DNA reads as TGTGCCAGCAGCTTTTTTCGATCGGGACAGGGAAAGGCAGATACGCAGTATTTT. Its protein product is CASSFFRSGQGKADTQYF. The full variable domain, completed using reference TRBV11-2 and TRBJ2-3, is EAGVAQSPRYKIIEKRQSVAFWCNPISGHATLYWYQQILGQGPKLLIQFQNNGVVDDSQLPKDRFSAERLKGVDSTLKIQPAKLEDSAVYLCASSFFRSGQGKADTQYFGPGTRLTVL.

The chain links TRBV11-2 to TRBJ1-1, with unresolved D. Germline-derived CDR1 and CDR2 are SGHAT and FQNNGV. The CDR3 has 16 amino acids. V lost 2 bases, J lost 0 bases, and 13 bases lay in between. CDR3 protein: CASSLTPGGLNTEAFF. The CDR3 nucleotides read TGTGCCAGCAGCTTAACCCCTGGCGGACTGAACACTGAAGCTTTCTTT.

This chain joins TRBV7-3 and TRBJ2-3; 10 bases agree with TRBD2. The CDR3 has 17 residues. The V and J ends lost 3 bases and 2 bases, in that order; junction bases with no gene match: 8. Germline-derived CDR1 and CDR2 are SGHTA and FQGTGA. The CDR3 DNA follows: TGTGCCAGCAGCTTTTATGGACTAGCGGACACCACAGATACGCAGTATTTT. Translation: CASSFYGLADTTDTQYF.

The chain uses TRBV7-2 and TRBJ1-3; D uncertain. V was pared by 5 bases and J by 4 bases, with 15 bases between. CDR1 SGHTA and CDR2 FQGNSA come from the germline V gene. The CDR3 totals 15 residues. CDR3 in amino acids: CASSERWSSGNTIYF. The CDR3, as DNA: TGTGCCAGCAGCGAGAGGTGGTCCTCCGGAAACACCATATATTTT.

CDR3 loop: CASSFDPLTDTQYF. The CDR3 DNA reads as TGTGCCAGCAGCTTCGACCCTTTGACAGATACGCAGTATTTT. This chain uses TRBV7-9 with TRBJ2-3; D call uncertain. The CDR3 covers 14 residues. Trimming cost V 3 bases and J 3 bases, with 10 bases left between them. Germline-derived CDR1 and CDR2 are SEHNR and FQNEAQ (reference sequence).

The V gene is TRBV4-1, the J gene TRBJ1-2, with D maybe TRBD1 (6 bases). V was trimmed by 0 bases and J by 2 bases, leaving 22 bases between them. CDR3 length: 19 residues. CDR1 and CDR2 from the germline V gene are MGHRA and YSYEKL. CDR3: CASSQEVVYAGGANYGYTF. In DNA, the CDR3 is TGCGCCAGCAGCCAAGAGGTGGTCTATGCGGGGGGCGCCAACTATGGCTACACCTTC.

CDR3 bases: TGTGCCAGCGGGGGGCCTGCGTCACTATCATATGGCTACACCTTC. Encoded protein: CASGGPASLSYGYTF. V and J are TRBV7-9 and TRBJ1-2; TRBD1 might be the D (6 bases). The germline V gene has CDR1 SEHNR and CDR2 FQNEAQ (reference sequence). V lost 8 bases and J lost 5, with 21 bases in between. There are 15 residues in the CDR3.

This chain's CDR3 is CASKLGAGSYEQYF. The CDR3 bases are TGTGCCAGTAAATTGGGGGCCGGCTCCTACGAGCAGTACTTC. This rearrangement joins TRBV19 to TRBJ2-7; the D gene is possibly TRBD1 (6 bases). Germline V CDR1 and CDR2: LNHDA, SQIVND (reference sequence). The CDR3 has 14 residues. The germline V and J ends were trimmed by 7 bases and 0 bases, with 13 bases remaining between them. The full variable domain, in which reference TRBV19 and TRBJ2-7 provide the parts outside the CDR3, is DGGITQSPKYLFRKEGQNVTLSCEQNLNHDAMYWYRQDPGQGLRLIYYSQIVNDFQKGDIAEGYSVSREKKESFPLTVTSAQKNPTAFYLCASKLGAGSYEQYFGPGTRLTVT.

The chain is built from TRBV4-3 and TRBJ2-7, with 8 bases aligning to TRBD1. This CDR3 is 14 amino acids long. V shed 5 bases, J shed 3 bases, and the junction held 6 bases outside the gene matches. Germline V gene data show CDR1 as LGHNA and CDR2 as YSLEER. CDR3 region: CASSSRTGIYEQYF. DNA for the CDR3: TGCGCCAGCAGCTCGCGGACAGGGATCTACGAGCAGTACTTC.

V and J are TRBV11-3 and TRBJ2-3; possible D gene TRBD2, 6 bases. The CDR3 runs to 16 residues. V dropped 5 bases and J dropped 3 bases, with 18 bases sitting between them. Germline values: CDR1 SGHNT, CDR2 YENEEA. The CDR3 nucleotides are TGTGCCAGCAGCCCGGGGGTGGGAAAGCGGACAGATACGCAGTATTTT. Translated: CASSPGVGKRTDTQYF. Looking up the rest from reference TRBV11-3 and TRBJ2-3 gives the full variable domain: EAGVVQSPRYKIIEKKQPVAFWCNPISGHNTLYWYLQNLGQGPELLIRYENEEAVDDSQLPKDRFSAERLKGVDSTLKIQPAELGDSAVYLCASSPGVGKRTDTQYFGPGTRLTVL.

V gene TRBV14 combines with J gene TRBJ1-2, with D hard to call. This CDR3 has 19 amino acids. Germline V gene data show CDR1 as SGHDN and CDR2 as FVKESK. Deletions cut 0 bases from V and 4 bases from J, with 24 bases between. Written as DNA, the CDR3 is TGTGCCAGCAGCCAAGAGTATTCTTACAGCATGGGAGGAGGCTATGGCTACACCTTC. Translation: CASSQEYSYSMGGGYGYTF.

This sequence joins TRBV15 and TRBJ2-7; D unclear. The germline CDR1 and CDR2 sequences are LNHNV and YYDKDF (reference sequence). This CDR3 region has 13 residues. Trimming took off 5 bases at V and 0 bases at J, with 8 bases between the two ends. The CDR3 region has the DNA TGTGCCACCAGCCGGACCCCCTCCTACGAGCAGTACTTC. This translates into CATSRTPSYEQYF.

The chain is built from TRBV5-6 and TRBJ2-3; 13 nucleotides match TRBD2. Trimming took 3 bases from V and 2 from J; bases not matched to a gene: 6. CDR1 is SGHDT, CDR2 YYEEEE, per germline. The CDR3 spans 17 residues. In nucleotides, the CDR3 is TGTGCCAGCAGCTCCTGGACTAGCGGGAGCCTCACAGATACGCAGTATTTT. It codes for CASSSWTSGSLTDTQYF.

This clone was counted a single time. The V call is TRBV9, the J call TRBJ2-7; 9 nucleotides match TRBD2. This CDR3 has 15 amino acids. V was clipped by 4 bases and J by 2 bases; unmatched bases: 7. The V gene's germline CDR1 is SGDLS and CDR2 YYNGEE. This CDR3 is CASSPGSSGTYEQYF. CDR3 nucleotide sequence: TGTGCCAGCAGCCCGGGATCTAGCGGGACCTACGAGCAGTACTTC.

The chain is built from TRBV7-9 and TRBJ1-2; no reliable D call. Trimming removed 5 bases at V and 0 bases at J, with 13 bases between. CDR3 length: 15 amino acids. Germline V CDR1 and CDR2: SEHNR, FQNEAQ (reference sequence). The CDR3 is CASSVTESANYGYTF. The CDR3 DNA reads as TGTGCCAGCAGCGTAACAGAATCCGCTAACTATGGCTACACCTTC.

This clone has only one observation. The V gene is TRBV18, the J gene TRBJ2-6; D not certain. Germline V gene lookup returns CDR1 KGHSH and CDR2 LQKENI. V gave up 4 bases and J gave up 0 bases, with 25 bases separating them. This CDR3 is 21 amino acids long. The CDR3 reads CASSLPRPAPNPNSGANVLTF. The CDR3 nucleotides read TGTGCCAGCTCACTCCCCCGACCAGCCCCTAACCCGAACTCTGGGGCCAACGTCCTGACTTTC.

Only one count was recorded for this clone. This chain connects TRBV29-1 to TRBJ2-1; unclear D gene. Trimming shortened V by 4 bases and J by 6 bases, and 13 bases separated the two germline ends. CDR1 and CDR2 from the germline V gene are SQVTM and ANQGSEA. This CDR3 spans 13 amino acids. The CDR3 loop reads CSVVLVTINEQFF. The CDR3, as DNA: TGCAGCGTTGTCCTAGTTACGATCAATGAGCAGTTCTTC.